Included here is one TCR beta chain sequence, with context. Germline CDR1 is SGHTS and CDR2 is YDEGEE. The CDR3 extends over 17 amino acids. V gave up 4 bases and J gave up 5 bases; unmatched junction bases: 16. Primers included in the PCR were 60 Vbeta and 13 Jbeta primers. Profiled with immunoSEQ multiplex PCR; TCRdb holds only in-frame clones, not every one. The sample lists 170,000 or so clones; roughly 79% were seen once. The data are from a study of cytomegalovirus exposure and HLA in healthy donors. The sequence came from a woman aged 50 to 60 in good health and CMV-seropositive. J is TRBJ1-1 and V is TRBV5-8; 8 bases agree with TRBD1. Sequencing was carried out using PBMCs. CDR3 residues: CASSLRQGRPQGTEAFF. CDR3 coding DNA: TGTGCCAGCAGCCTCCGACAGGGGCGGCCGCAAGGTACTGAAGCTTTCTTT.